Given below is one T cell receptor (beta chain) in context. The record originates from a study of control samples from healthy donors and cancer patients. TCRdb's copy holds only in-frame clones and misses some; the assay was immunoSEQ multiplex PCR. The table includes over 45,000 clones, roughly 89% detected once. The V gene lost 2 bases and the J gene lost 0 bases, with 10 bases spanning the gap. Germline CDR1 reads MNHEY; CDR2 reads SVGAGI. This CDR3 has 15 residues. Material for sequencing was PBMCs. This sequence joins TRBV6-5 and TRBJ2-5, with D perhaps TRBD1 (6 bases). The clonotype was recovered from a man aged 40-49 years with colorectal cancer. This CDR3 is CASSYQQGYQETQYF. CDR3 in DNA: TGTGCCAGCAGTTACCAACAGGGCTACCAAGAGACCCAGTACTTC.